This entry features one T cell receptor beta chain sequence. Antigen: not known. This sample stems from a study of long-term antiretroviral therapy in people with HIV. Study as a whole: The 2015 immediate-ART recommendation was preceded by the earliest samples by about a decade. General study points: No data were available on ART adherence, viral resistance or therapy changes. Controls exceeded HIV repertoires in CDR3 length range.

Specimens retained about 0.95-10 million cryopreserved PBMC preceding DNA extraction. The CDR3 is 12 residues long. Trimming took off 1 base at V and 7 bases at J, with 8 bases between the two ends. Germline-derived CDR1 and CDR2 are SGHNT and YYREEE (reference sequence). Version v3.0 of the immunoSEQ assay was performed at survey level. The method was immunoSEQ multiplex PCR; TCRdb's version includes in-frame clones alone and lacks a portion of them. Of fewer than 40,000 clones detected, roughly 90% appear once; the ten largest clones hold under 4.5%. Specimen: unsorted PBMCs, collected 1.2 years after starting antiretroviral therapy. This receptor was obtained from a woman between 45 and 60 years old with HIV. The chain uses TRBV5-4 and TRBJ1-1, with unresolved D. In DNA, the CDR3 is TGTGCCAGCAGCTTGTTGACGGGTGAAGCTTTCTTT. It encodes CASSLLTGEAFF.